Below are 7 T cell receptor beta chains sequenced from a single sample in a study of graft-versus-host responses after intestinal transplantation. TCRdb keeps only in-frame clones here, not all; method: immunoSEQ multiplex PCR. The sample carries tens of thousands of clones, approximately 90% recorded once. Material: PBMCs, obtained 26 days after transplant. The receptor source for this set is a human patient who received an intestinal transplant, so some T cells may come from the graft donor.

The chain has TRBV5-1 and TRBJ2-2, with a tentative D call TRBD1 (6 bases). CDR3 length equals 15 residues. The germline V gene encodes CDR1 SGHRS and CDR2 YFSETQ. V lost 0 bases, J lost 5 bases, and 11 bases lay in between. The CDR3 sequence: CASSLGTAFTGELFF. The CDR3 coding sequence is TGCGCCAGCAGCTTGGGGACAGCTTTTACCGGGGAGCTGTTTTTT.

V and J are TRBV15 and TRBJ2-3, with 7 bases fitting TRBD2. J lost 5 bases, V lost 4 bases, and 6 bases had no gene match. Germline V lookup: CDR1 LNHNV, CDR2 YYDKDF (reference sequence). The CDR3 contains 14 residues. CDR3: CATSNGREQDTQYF. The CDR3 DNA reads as TGTGCCACCAGCAATGGGCGGGAGCAAGATACGCAGTATTTT.

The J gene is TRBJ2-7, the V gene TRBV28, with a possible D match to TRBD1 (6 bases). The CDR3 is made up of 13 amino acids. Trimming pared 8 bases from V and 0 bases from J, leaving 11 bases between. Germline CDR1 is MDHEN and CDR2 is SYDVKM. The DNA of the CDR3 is TGTGCCAGCTCAACAGGGTACTCCTACGAGCAGTACGTC. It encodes CASSTGYSYEQYV.

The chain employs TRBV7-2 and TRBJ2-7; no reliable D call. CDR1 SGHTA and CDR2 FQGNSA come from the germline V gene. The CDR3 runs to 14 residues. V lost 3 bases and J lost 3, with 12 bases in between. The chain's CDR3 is CASSLIPRDYEQYV. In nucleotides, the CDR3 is TGTGCCAGCAGCTTGATACCACGTGACTACGAGCAGTACGTC.

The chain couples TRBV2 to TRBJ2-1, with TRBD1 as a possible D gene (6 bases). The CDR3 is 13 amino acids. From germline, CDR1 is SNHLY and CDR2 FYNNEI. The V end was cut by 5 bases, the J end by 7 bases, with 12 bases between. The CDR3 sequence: CASSPYRVNEQFF. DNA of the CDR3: TGTGCCAGCAGTCCCTACAGGGTAAATGAGCAGTTCTTC.

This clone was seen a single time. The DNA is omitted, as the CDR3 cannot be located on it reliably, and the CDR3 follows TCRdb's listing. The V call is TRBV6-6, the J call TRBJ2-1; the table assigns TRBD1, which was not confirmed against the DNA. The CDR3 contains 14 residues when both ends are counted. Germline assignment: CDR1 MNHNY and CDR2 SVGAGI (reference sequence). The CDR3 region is CASSSGQGWGPGIF.

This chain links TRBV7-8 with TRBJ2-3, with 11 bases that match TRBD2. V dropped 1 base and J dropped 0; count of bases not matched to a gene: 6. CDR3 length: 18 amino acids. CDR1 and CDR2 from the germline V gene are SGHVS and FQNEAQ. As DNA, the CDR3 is TGTGCCAGCAGCTTAGGTAGTAGCGGGGGGGCTAGCACAGATACGCAGTATTTT. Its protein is CASSLGSSGGASTDTQYF. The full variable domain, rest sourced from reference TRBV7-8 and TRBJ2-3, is GAGVSQSPRYKVAKRGQDVALRCDPISGHVSLFWYQQALGQGPEFLTYFQNEAQLDKSGLPSDRFFAERPEGSVSTLKIQRTQQEDSAVYLCASSLGSSGGASTDTQYFGPGTRLTVL.